This T cell receptor beta chain was sequenced in a study of cytomegalovirus exposure and HLA in healthy donors. Overall study results and limits: According to the study, around 160 TCR beta chains were cytomegalovirus-associated. Generally TCR sequences proved uncommon, though certain public TCRs appeared in numerous donors.

Worth noting for this clone: Its target is unknown.

This table comes from immunoSEQ multiplex PCR, and its TCRdb copy is limited to in-frame clones, with some not included. The sample yields 150,000 to 200,000 clones, more than 70% seen once. The V gene end was trimmed by 1 base and the J gene end by 11 bases; junction bases not matched to a gene: 7. From germline, CDR1 is GTSNPN and CDR2 SVGIG (reference sequence). The CDR3 contains 15 residues. The sample taken for sequencing was PBMCs. The receptor's source is a man aged 25-40 years in good health and CMV-seropositive. This chain connects TRBV30 to TRBJ2-3; the match to TRBD2 covers 15 bases. The CDR3 sequence is CAWSAGLAGGIRQYF. For the CDR3, the DNA is TGTGCCTGGAGTGCCGGACTAGCGGGAGGGATTAGGCAGTATTTT.